This T cell receptor (beta chain) was recorded in a study of beta chain features in type 1 diabetes. Looking at the study overall: Regarding age, gender and cell yields, patients proved similar to healthy donors. Overall study results and limits: Individuals with type 1 diabetes displayed fewer insertions and more deletions at VDJ junctions. TCRB CDR3s from Type 1 diabetes patients were moderately but significantly shorter in all four CD4+ subsets.

Blood was drawn once from each donor into heparinised tubes. The draws averaged approximately 110 mL. Worth noting for this clone: Its specificity is not known.

The CDR3 spans 15 residues. As every portion of the isolated RNA was reverse transcribed, the sequencing read expressed TCRB transcripts. Using immunoSEQ multiplex PCR, the repertoire was profiled, and TCRdb retains in-frame clones only, with some absent. The sample carries almost 350,000 clones, 8% recorded once. The sequenced sample was central memory CD4+ T cells from blood. The sequence was collected from a woman between 18 and 30 years old in good health. The chain joins TRBV12-2 to TRBJ1-2; the DNA was not used to check the table's D call, TRBD1. TRBV12-2 is deemed a pseudogene. The CDR3 protein is CASRLNPGRNYGYTF. The CDR3 DNA sequence: TGTGCAAGTCGCTTAAATCCAGGAAGAAACTATGGCTACACCTTC.